A selection of T cell receptor beta chains follows, all from one sample in a study of Graves' ophthalmopathy and Graves' hyperthyroidism. TCRdb itself ran the multiplex PCR reads through MiXCR, one entry per CDR3 protein. The sample lists approximately 480,000 distinct CDR3 sequences, approximately 14% occurring once. The sequencing sample was made of blood. The source is a woman aged 30 to 39 with Graves' ophthalmopathy. Both conserved end residues are part of each CDR3. A D gene is named only where the DNA matches it firmly. The size field is filled for only some rows; it gives once, few, many or a size class.

abundance	d_gene	v_gene	j_gene	CDR3aa	CDR3nt
many	.	TRBV28	TRBJ1-2	CASSFAEGTGGYTF	TGTGCCAGCAGTTTCGCTGAGGGGACTGGAGGCTACACCTTC
many	.	TRBV28	TRBJ1-1	CASRPAWNTEAFF	TGTGCCAGCAGACCCGCCTGGAACACTGAAGCTTTCTTT
.	.	TRBV6-5	TRBJ1-1	CASRLLGQDTEAFF	TGTGCCAGCAGGTTATTAGGGCAGGACACTGAAGCTTTCTTT
few	.	TRBV3-1	TRBJ1-6	CASSQELVGIYNSPLHF	TGTGCCAGCAGCCAAGAACTGGTGGGAATCTATAATTCACCCCTCCACTTT
few	.	TRBV7-2	TRBJ2-4	CASSLTRDENIQYF	TGTGCCAGCAGCTTAACCCGGGACGAAAACATTCAGTACTTC
few	TRBD2	TRBV6-2/TRBV6-3	TRBJ2-3	CASSYSIASGNTDTQYF	TGTGCCAGCAGTTACTCGATTGCTAGCGGAAACACAGATACGCAGTATTTT
many	TRBD1	TRBV10-3	TRBJ2-7	CAISPGQGISHEQYF	TGTGCCATCAGCCCCGGACAGGGAATCTCCCACGAGCAGTACTTC
few	.	TRBV15	TRBJ2-5	CATSRDQQTQYF	TGTGCCACCAGCAGAGATCAGCAGACCCAGTACTTC
many	.	TRBV4-1	TRBJ1-5	CASSQEEVTSNQPQHF	TGCGCCAGCAGCCAAGAGGAAGTTACGAGCAATCAGCCCCAGCATTTT
many	TRBD2	TRBV27	TRBJ2-7	CASSLRLAGIQREQYF	TGTGCCAGCAGTCTCCGACTAGCGGGAATCCAAAGGGAGCAGTACTTC
.	TRBD2	TRBV4-1	TRBJ2-5	CASSRILAGGGDGIKETQYF	TGCGCCAGCAGCCGCATATTAGCGGGAGGAGGAGACGGTATTAAAGAGACCCAGTACTTC
few	.	TRBV11-2	TRBJ1-3	CASSLPGYSGNTIYF	TGTGCCAGCAGCTTACCAGGCTACTCTGGAAACACCATATATTTT
many	TRBD1	TRBV28	TRBJ2-7	CASAQGASYEQYF	TGTGCCAGCGCACAGGGGGCCTCCTACGAGCAGTACTTC
many	.	TRBV29-1	TRBJ1-1	CSVDEGANTRKTEAFF	TGCAGCGTTGATGAAGGGGCCAACACCCGGAAAACTGAAGCTTTCTTT
many	.	TRBV19	TRBJ1-5	CASSAGFNQPQHF	TGTGCCAGTAGCGCAGGTTTCAATCAGCCCCAGCATTTT
many	.	TRBV6-5	TRBJ2-7	CASSYSSESTEQYF	TGTGCCAGCAGTTACTCTAGCGAATCTACCGAGCAGTACTTC
many	.	TRBV28	TRBJ2-5	CASSFSLTGGGETQYF	TGTGCCAGCAGTTTTTCTCTCACAGGGGGGGGAGAGACCCAGTACTTC
many	.	TRBV30	TRBJ1-1	CAWSAARAEAFF	TGTGCCTGGAGTGCGGCGCGAGCTGAAGCTTTCTTT
many	.	TRBV11-2	TRBJ1-5	CASSLGASGGRQPQHF	TGTGCCAGCAGCTTAGGGGCCTCGGGGGGAAGGCAGCCCCAGCATTTT
many	.	TRBV28	TRBJ1-2	CASSSYGYTF	TGTGCCAGCAGCTCTTATGGCTACACCTTC
.	TRBD1	TRBV28	TRBJ2-5	CASSLGGQGAGEYQETQYF	TGTGCCAGCAGTTTGGGGGGACAGGGGGCCGGGGAGTACCAAGAGACCCAGTACTTC
few	.	TRBV28	TRBJ1-2	CASRAAAVYGYTF	TGTGCCAGCCGCGCGGCGGCAGTTTATGGCTACACCTTC
.	TRBD2	TRBV12-3/TRBV12-4	TRBJ2-7	CASSFGEAAGTRIKQYF	TGTGCCAGCAGTTTCGGGGAGGCAGCCGGGACTAGAATCAAGCAGTACTTC
many	TRBD1	TRBV30	TRBJ1-5	CAWSVTGGKQPQHF	TGTGCCTGGAGTGTAACAGGGGGAAAGCAGCCCCAGCATTTT
many	.	TRBV20-1	TRBJ1-6	CSAEDRTTAPLHF	TGCAGTGCAGAGGACCGCACGACCGCACCCCTCCACTTT
.	TRBD1	TRBV12-3/TRBV12-4	TRBJ2-7	CASSPPDRVGEQYF	TGTGCCAGCAGTCCCCCCGACAGGGTGGGCGAGCAGTACTTC
many	.	TRBV19	TRBJ2-6	CASSIGGSGSSGANVLTF	TGTGCCAGTAGTATAGGAGGTAGCGGTTCCTCTGGGGCCAACGTCCTGACTTTC
few	TRBD1	TRBV7-9	TRBJ2-7	CASSPDRDRHEQYF	TGTGCCAGCAGCCCGGACAGGGATCGGCACGAGCAGTACTTC
many	TRBD2	TRBV12-3/TRBV12-4	TRBJ2-5	CASRRGVGETQYF	TGTGCCAGCAGACGGGGGGTAGGGGAGACCCAGTACTTC
.	TRBD1	TRBV18	TRBJ2-7	CASLADRDSYEQYF	TGTGCCAGCTTAGCGGACAGGGACTCCTACGAGCAGTACTTC
many	.	TRBV12-3/TRBV12-4	TRBJ1-1	CASRPGNTEAFF	TGTGCCAGCAGGCCCGGGAACACTGAAGCTTTCTTT
many	.	TRBV10-3	TRBJ2-7	CAISDIGGEQYF	TGTGCCATCAGTGATATCGGTGGCGAGCAGTACTTC
many	TRBD1	TRBV11-2	TRBJ1-1	CASSSRGQGAGDTEAFF	TGTGCCAGCAGCTCCAGAGGACAGGGGGCTGGGGACACTGAAGCTTTCTTT
many	.	TRBV7-2	TRBJ2-4	CASSVRGYGLDENIQYF	TGTGCCAGCAGCGTAAGGGGGTACGGCTTGGATGAAAACATTCAGTACTTC
many	.	TRBV12-5	TRBJ2-7	CASGLVGSYEQYF	TGTGCTAGTGGTTTGGTTGGGTCCTACGAGCAGTACTTC
many	.	TRBV6-5	TRBJ1-1	CASSYSRGNTEAFF	TGTGCCAGCAGTTACTCGCGCGGGAACACTGAAGCTTTCTTT
.	.	TRBV20-1	TRBJ1-1	CSARFVMNTEAFF	TGCAGTGCTAGATTCGTCATGAACACTGAAGCTTTCTTT
few	TRBD2	TRBV5-1	TRBJ2-5	CASSLDLTAGAEETQYF	TGCGCCAGCAGCTTGGACCTGACAGCGGGAGCTGAAGAGACCCAGTACTTC
many	.	TRBV12-3/TRBV12-4	TRBJ2-7	CASSLVAGSYEQYF	TGTGCCAGCAGTTTAGTGGCAGGGTCCTACGAGCAGTACTTC
many	.	TRBV6-1	TRBJ1-2	CASSEARIPNYGYTF	TGTGCCAGCAGTGAAGCGCGTATTCCCAACTATGGCTACACCTTC
many	TRBD2	TRBV4-1	TRBJ2-5	CASSQGSAGGLISQETQYF	TGCGCCAGCAGCCAAGGGTCAGCGGGGGGGCTGATTTCTCAAGAGACCCAGTACTTC
many	.	TRBV6-2/TRBV6-3	TRBJ2-7	CASSSDPYEQYF	TGTGCCAGCAGCTCGGATCCCTACGAGCAGTACTTC
many	TRBD1	TRBV18	TRBJ1-1	CASSQTGDTEAFF	TGCGCCAGCAGCCAAACAGGGGACACTGAAGCTTTCTTT
many	.	TRBV20-1	TRBJ2-7	CSAQGGQQFSYEQYF	TGCAGTGCCCAAGGAGGTCAGCAGTTTTCCTACGAGCAGTACTTC
many	.	TRBV2	TRBJ1-2	CASTTNMGANYGYTF	TGTGCCAGCACGACAAACATGGGGGCTAACTATGGCTACACCTTC
many	.	TRBV19	TRBJ1-2	CASSIRPQDGYTF	TGTGCCAGTAGTATCAGGCCGCAGGATGGCTACACCTTC
many	.	TRBV12-3/TRBV12-4	TRBJ2-5	CASSSGLLIETQYF	TGTGCCAGCAGTTCTGGGCTCTTAATAGAGACCCAGTACTTC